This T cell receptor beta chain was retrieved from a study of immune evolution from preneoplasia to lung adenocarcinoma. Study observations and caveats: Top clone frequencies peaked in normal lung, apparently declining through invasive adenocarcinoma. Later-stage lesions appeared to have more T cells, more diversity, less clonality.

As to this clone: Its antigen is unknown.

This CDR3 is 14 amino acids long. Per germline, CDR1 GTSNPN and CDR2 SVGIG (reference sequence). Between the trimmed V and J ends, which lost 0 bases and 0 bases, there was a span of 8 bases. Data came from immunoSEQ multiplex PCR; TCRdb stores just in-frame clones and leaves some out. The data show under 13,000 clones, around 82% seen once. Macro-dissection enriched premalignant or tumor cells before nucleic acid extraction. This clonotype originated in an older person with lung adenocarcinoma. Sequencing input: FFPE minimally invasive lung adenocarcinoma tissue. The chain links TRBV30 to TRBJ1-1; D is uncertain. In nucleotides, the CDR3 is TGTGCCTGGAGTGTAGTACACATGAACACTGAAGCTTTCTTT. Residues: CAWSVVHMNTEAFF.